This T cell receptor beta chain emerged from a study of shared clonotypes between healthy human individuals. Trimming removed 2 bases at V and 0 bases at J, with 11 bases between. This CDR3 comprises 16 residues. From germline, CDR1 is SEHNR and CDR2 FQNEAQ (reference sequence). Libraries were prepared by immunoSEQ multiplex PCR; TCRdb keeps only in-frame clonotypes and omits some of them. Found here are around 990,000 clones, about 80% of them singletons; the top ten hold more than 0.85%. The receptor was isolated from a man younger than 35 in good health. Some clones in this sample may be carry-over from other donors' samples. The chain combines TRBV7-9 with TRBJ2-1; no clear D. Sequences were obtained from memory CD4+ T cells from PBMCs. Indicated subset: CD45RA-negative fraction. CDR3 nucleotides: TGTGCCAGCAGCTTAATGCTGGCCAGCTCCTACAATGAGCAGTTCTTC. Amino acids: CASSLMLASSYNEQFF.